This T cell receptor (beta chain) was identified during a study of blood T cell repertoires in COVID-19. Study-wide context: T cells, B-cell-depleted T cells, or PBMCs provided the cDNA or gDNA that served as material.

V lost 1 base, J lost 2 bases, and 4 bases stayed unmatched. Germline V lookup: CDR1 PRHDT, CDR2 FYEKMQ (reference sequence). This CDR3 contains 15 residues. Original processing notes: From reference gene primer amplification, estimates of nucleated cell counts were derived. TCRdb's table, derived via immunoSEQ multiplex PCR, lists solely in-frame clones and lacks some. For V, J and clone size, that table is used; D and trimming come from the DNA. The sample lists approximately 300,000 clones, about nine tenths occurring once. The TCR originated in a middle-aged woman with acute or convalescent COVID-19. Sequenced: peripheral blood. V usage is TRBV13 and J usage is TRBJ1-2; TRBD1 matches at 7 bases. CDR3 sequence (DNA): TGTGCCAGCAGCTTAGTTGGCAGGGGGAACTATGGCTACACCTTC. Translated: CASSLVGRGNYGYTF.